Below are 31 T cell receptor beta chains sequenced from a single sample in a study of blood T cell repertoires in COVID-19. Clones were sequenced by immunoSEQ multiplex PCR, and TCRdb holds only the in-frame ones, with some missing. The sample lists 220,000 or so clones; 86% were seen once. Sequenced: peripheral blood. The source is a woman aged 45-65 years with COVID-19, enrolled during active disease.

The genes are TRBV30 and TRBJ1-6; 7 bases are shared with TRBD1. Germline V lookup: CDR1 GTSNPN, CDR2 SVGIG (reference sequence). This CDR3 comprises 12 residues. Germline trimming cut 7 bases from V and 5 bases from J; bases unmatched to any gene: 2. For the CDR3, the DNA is TGTGCCTCGGGACAGCATAATTCACCCCTCCACTTT. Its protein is CASGQHNSPLHF.

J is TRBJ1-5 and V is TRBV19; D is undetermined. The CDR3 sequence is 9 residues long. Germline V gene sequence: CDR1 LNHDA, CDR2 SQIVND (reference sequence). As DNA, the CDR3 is TGTGCAACCGGGCAGCCCCAGCATTTT. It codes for CATGQPQHF.

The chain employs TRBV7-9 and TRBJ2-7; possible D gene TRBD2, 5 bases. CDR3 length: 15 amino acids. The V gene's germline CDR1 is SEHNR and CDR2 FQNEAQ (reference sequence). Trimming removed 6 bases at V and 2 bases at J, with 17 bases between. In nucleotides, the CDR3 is TGTGCCAGCAGTACAACAAAGGACTGGACCTACGAGCAGTACTTC. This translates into CASSTTKDWTYEQYF. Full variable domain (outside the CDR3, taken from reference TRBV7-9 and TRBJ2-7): DTGVSQNPRHKITKRGQNVTFRCDPISEHNRLYWYRQTLGQGPEFLTYFQNEAQLEKSRLLSDRFSAERPKGSFSTLEIQRTEQGDSAMYLCASSTTKDWTYEQYFGPGTRLTVT.

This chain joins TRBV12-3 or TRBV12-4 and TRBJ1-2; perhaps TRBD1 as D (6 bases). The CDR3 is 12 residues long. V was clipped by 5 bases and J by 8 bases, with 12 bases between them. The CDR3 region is CASSQWTAGYTF. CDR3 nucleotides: TGTGCCAGCAGTCAGTGGACAGCCGGCTACACCTTC.

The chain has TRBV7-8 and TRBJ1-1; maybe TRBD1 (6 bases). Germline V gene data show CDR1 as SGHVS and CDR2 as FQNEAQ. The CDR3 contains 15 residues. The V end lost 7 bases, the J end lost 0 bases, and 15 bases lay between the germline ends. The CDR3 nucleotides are TGTGCCAGCACCCAGAGGGGGGGTTTGAACACTGAAGCTTTCTTT. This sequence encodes CASTQRGGLNTEAFF.

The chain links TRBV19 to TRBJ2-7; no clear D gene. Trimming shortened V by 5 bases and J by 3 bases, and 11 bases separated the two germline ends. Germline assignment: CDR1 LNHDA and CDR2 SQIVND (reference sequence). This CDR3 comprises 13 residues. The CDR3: CASSFPGGYEQYF. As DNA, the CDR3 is TGTGCCAGTAGTTTTCCGGGTGGCTACGAGCAGTACTTC.

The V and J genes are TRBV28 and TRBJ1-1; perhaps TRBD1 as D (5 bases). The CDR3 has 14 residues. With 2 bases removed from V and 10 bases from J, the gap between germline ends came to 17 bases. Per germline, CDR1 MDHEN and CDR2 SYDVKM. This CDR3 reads CASSLPGWKMRAFF. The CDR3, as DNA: TGTGCCAGCAGTTTACCAGGGTGGAAGATGAGAGCTTTCTTT.

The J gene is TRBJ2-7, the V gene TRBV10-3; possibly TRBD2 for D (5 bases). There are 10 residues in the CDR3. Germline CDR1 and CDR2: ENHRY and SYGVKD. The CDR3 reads CVGTRDEQYV. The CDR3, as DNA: TGTGTCGGCACGAGGGACGAGCAGTACGTC.

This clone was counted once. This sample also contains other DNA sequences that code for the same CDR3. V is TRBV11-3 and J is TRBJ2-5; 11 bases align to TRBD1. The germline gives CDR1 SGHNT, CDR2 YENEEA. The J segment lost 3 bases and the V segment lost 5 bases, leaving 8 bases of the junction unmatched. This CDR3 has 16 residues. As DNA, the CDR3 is TGTGCCAGCAGCCCCGGACAGGGGGCCAGGGAAGAGACCCAGTACTTC. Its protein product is CASSPGQGAREETQYF.

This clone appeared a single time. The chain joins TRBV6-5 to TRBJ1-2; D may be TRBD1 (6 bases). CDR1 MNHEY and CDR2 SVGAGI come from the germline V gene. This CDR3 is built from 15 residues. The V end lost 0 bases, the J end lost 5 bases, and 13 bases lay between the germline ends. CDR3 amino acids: CASSYSRDTSYGYTF. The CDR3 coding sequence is TGTGCCAGCAGTTACTCCCGGGACACCTCTTATGGCTACACCTTC.

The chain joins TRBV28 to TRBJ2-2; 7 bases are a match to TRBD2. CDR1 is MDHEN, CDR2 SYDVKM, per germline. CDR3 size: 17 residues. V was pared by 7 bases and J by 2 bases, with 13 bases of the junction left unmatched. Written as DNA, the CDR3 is TGTGCCAGCACCCCAATGGGGAGGGTTTTTAACACCGGGGAGCTGTTTTTT. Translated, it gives CASTPMGRVFNTGELFF.

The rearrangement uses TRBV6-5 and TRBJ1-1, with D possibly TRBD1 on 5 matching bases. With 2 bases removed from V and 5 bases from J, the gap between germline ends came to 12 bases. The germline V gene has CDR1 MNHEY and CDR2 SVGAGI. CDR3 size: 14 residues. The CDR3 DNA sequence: TGTGCCAGCAGTTACAGAAGGGGATCAACTGAAGCTTTCTTT. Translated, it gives CASSYRRGSTEAFF.

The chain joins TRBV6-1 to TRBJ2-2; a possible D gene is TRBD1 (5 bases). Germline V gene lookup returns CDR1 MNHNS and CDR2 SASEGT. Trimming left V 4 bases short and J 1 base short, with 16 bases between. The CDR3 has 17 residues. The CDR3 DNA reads TGTGCCAGCAGTGGAAGGCCGGTAGGACAGAACACCGGGGAGCTGTTTTTT. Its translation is CASSGRPVGQNTGELFF.

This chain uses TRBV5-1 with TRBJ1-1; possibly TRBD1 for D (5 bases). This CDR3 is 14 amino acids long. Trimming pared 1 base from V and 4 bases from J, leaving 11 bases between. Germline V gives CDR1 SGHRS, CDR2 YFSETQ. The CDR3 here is CASSLFVGGTEAFF. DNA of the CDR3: TGCGCCAGCAGCTTGTTTGTGGGGGGCACTGAAGCTTTCTTT.

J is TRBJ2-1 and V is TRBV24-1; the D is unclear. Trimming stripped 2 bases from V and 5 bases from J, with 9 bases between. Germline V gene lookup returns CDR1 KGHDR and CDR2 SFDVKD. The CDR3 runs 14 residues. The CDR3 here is CATSDWRGNNEQFF. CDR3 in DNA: TGTGCCACCAGTGATTGGAGAGGCAACAATGAGCAGTTCTTC.

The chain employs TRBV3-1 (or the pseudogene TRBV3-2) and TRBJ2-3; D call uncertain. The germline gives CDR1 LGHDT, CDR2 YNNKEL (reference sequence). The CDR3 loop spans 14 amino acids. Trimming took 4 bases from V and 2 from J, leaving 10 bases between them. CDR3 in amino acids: CASSPWADTDTQYF. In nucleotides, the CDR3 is TGTGCCAGCAGCCCCTGGGCCGACACAGATACGCAGTATTTT.

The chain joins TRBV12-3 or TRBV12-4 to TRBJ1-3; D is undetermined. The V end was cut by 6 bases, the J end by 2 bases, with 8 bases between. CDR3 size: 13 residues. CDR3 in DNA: TGTGCCAGCAGGCGCCCCACTGGAAACACCATATATTTT. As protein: CASRRPTGNTIYF.

The CDR3 spells CASSQVGLAGTDTQYF. The CDR3 DNA follows: TGTGCCAGCAGCCAAGTCGGACTAGCGGGTACAGATACGCAGTATTTT. V gene TRBV3-1 (or the pseudogene TRBV3-2) combines with J gene TRBJ2-3; 11 nucleotides match TRBD2. The CDR3 has 16 residues. Germline V gene sequence: CDR1 LGHDT, CDR2 YNNKEL (reference sequence). The junction had 3 bases not matched to a gene; V was cut back by 1 base and J by 3 bases.

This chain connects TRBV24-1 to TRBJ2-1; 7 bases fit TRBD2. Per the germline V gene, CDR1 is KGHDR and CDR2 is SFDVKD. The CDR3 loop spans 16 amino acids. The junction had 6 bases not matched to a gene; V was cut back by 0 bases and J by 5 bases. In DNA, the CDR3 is TGTGCCACCAGTGATTTGAGGCTAGCGGAACACAATGAGCAGTTCTTC. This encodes CATSDLRLAEHNEQFF.

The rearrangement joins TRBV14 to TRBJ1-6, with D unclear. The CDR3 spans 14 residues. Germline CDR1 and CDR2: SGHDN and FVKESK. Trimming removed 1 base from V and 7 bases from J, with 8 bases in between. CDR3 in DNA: TGTGCCAGCAGCCAAGTACGGGAAAATTCACCCCTCCACTTT. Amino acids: CASSQVRENSPLHF.

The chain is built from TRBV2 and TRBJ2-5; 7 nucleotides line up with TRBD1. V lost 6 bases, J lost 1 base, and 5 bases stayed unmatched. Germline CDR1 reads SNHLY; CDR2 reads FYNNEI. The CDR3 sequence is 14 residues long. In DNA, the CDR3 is TGTGCCAGCAGCCCAGGGACAGCCCAAGAGACCCAGTACTTC. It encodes CASSPGTAQETQYF.

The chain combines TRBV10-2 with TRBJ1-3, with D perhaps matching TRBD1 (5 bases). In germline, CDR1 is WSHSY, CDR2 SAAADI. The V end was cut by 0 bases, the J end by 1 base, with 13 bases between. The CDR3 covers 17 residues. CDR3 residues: CASSESNRIVSGNTIYF. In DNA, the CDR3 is TGCGCCAGCAGTGAGTCGAACAGGATCGTGTCTGGAAACACCATATATTTT.

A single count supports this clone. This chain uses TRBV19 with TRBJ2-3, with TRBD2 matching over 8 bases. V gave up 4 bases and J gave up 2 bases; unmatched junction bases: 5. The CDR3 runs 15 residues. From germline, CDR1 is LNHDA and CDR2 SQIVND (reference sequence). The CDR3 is CASSTGLAYTDTQYF. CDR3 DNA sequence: TGTGCCAGTAGTACTGGACTAGCTTACACAGATACGCAGTATTTT.

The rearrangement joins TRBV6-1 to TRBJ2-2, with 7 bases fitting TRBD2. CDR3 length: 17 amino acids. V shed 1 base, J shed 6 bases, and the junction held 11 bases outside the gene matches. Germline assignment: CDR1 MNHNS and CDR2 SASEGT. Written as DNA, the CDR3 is TGTGCCAGCAGTGAAGTACTCTCGGGGGGTAACGCCGGGGAGCTGTTTTTT. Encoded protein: CASSEVLSGGNAGELFF.

The CDR3 DNA is TGTGCCAGTAGTATAGAAAGTGGAGCTTGGAGTCAGCCCCAGCATTTT. It is translated as CASSIESGAWSQPQHF. The rearrangement links TRBV19 to TRBJ1-5, with D hard to call. The CDR3 is made up of 16 amino acids. Trimming pared 0 bases from V and 6 bases from J, leaving 15 bases between. Germline assignment: CDR1 LNHDA and CDR2 SQIVND (reference sequence). Complete variable domain (other parts from reference TRBV19 and TRBJ1-5): DGGITQSPKYLFRKEGQNVTLSCEQNLNHDAMYWYRQDPGQGLRLIYYSQIVNDFQKGDIAEGYSVSREKKESFPLTVTSAQKNPTAFYLCASSIESGAWSQPQHFGDGTRLSIL.

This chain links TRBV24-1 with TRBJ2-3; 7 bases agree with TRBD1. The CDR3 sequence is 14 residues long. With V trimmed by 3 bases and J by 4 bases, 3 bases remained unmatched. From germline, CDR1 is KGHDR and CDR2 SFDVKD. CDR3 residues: CATSDGTVSDTQYF. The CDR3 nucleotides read TGTGCCACCAGTGATGGGACAGTCTCAGATACGCAGTATTTT.

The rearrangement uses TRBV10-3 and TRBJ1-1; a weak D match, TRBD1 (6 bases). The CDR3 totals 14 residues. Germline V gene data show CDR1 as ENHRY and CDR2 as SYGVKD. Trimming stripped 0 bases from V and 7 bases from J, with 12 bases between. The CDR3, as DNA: TGTGCCATCAGTGAGTCACTGGAAGGGGGTGAAGCTTTCTTT. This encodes CAISESLEGGEAFF.

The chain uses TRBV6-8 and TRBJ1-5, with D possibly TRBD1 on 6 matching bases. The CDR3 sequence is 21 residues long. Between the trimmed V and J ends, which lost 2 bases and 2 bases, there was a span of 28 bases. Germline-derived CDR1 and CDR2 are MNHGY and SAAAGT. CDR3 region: CASSYKKNSRGEPDGNQPQHF. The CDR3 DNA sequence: TGTGCCAGCAGTTACAAAAAAAATTCCAGGGGCGAACCAGATGGCAATCAGCCCCAGCATTTT.

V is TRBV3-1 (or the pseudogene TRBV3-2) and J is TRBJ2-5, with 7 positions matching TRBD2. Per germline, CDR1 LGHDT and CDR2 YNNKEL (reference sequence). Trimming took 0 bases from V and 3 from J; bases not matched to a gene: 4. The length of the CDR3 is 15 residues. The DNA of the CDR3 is TGTGCCAGCAGCCAAGACACGGGGGGAAAAGAGACCCAGTACTTC. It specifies CASSQDTGGKETQYF.

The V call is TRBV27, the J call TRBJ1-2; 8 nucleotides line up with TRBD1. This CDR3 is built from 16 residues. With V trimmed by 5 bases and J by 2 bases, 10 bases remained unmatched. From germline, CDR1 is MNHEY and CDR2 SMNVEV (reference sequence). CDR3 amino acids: CASSNPQGAGNYGYTF. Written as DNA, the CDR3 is TGTGCCAGCAGTAACCCCCAGGGGGCGGGCAACTATGGCTACACCTTC.

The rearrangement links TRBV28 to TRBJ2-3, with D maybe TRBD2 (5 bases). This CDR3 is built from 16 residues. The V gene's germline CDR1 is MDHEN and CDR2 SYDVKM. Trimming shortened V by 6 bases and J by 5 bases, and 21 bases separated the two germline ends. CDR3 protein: CASSSPKATRGDTQYF. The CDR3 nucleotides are TGTGCCAGCAGCTCCCCCAAGGCAACACGGGGAGATACGCAGTATTTT.